The source of this T cell receptor beta chain is a study of shared clonotypes between healthy human individuals. Method: immunoSEQ multiplex PCR; TCRdb's copy keeps in-frame clones and lacks some. The table lists 1,100,000 or so clones, 78% of them singletons. V lost 6 bases, J lost 3 bases, and 9 bases lay in between. Germline loops: CDR1 SNHLY, CDR2 FYNNEI. The CDR3 spans 12 residues. Sample: memory CD4+ T cells from PBMCs. Subset denoted: CD45RA-negative fraction. The chain employs TRBV2 and TRBJ2-7; D gene uncertain. The clonotype originates from a man aged 18 to 35 in good health. Some clones in this sample may be carry-over from other donors' samples. In DNA form, the CDR3 reads TGTGCCAGCAGCGCAAACAGCTACGAGCAGTACTTC. Amino acids: CASSANSYEQYF. Variable domain in full (rest from reference TRBV2 and TRBJ2-7): EPEVTQTPSHQVTQMGQEVILRCVPISNHLYFYWYRQILGQKVEFLVSFYNNEISEKSEIFDDQFSVERPDGSNFTLKIRSTKLEDSAMYFCASSANSYEQYFGPGTRLTVT.